The clone carrying this T cell receptor (beta chain) was recorded at least ten times. The antigen is unknown. Germline assignment: CDR1 SGHRS and CDR2 YFSETQ. Trimming removed 4 bases at V and 4 bases at J, with 23 bases between. The CDR3 totals 18 residues. TCRdb re-called the multiplex PCR reads with MiXCR, one entry per CDR3 protein. The repertoire holds 100,000 or so distinct CDR3 sequences, with 21% as singletons. Breast cancer patients provided tissue from their axillary draining lymph nodes. The data are from a study of breast tumors, draining lymph nodes, adjacent tissues. General study findings and limits: Luminal-like breast cancer showed significantly greater tumor-nontumor repertoire similarity than basal-like breast cancer did. Tumor repertoires ranked between lymph nodes and nontumor tissue in diversity, with V and J gene preferences. Most tumor T cells seemingly derive from lymph node, then expand in tumor. That most tumor T cells come from lymph nodes remained unproven.

This TCR derives from a female donor with breast cancer. Some clones in this sample may be carry-over from other donors' samples. The specimen was axillary lymph node tissue. The chain recombines TRBV5-1 with TRBJ1-4; perhaps TRBD1 as D (5 bases). The CDR3 spells CASSLEPPGTGINEKLFF. In DNA form, the CDR3 reads TGCGCCAGCAGCCTCGAACCCCCCGGGACGGGCATTAATGAAAAACTGTTTTTT.